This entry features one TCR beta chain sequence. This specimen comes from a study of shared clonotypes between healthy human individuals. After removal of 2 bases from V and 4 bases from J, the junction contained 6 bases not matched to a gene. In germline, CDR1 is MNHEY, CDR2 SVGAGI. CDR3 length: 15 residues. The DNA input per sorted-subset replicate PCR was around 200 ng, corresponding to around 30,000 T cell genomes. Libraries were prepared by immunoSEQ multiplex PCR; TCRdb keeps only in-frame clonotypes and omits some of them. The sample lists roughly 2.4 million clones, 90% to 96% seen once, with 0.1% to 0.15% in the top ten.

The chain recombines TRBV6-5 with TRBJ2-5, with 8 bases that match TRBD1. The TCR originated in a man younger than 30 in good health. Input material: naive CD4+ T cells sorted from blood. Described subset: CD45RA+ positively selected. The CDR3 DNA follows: TGTGCCAGCAGTTACCTAGCAGGGGGCGCAGAGACCCAGTACTTC. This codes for CASSYLAGGAETQYF.